The next 27 T cell receptor beta chains were all read from a single sample in a study of blood T cell repertoires in COVID-19. Here immunoSEQ multiplex PCR was the method, and the copy in TCRdb shows in-frame clones only, minus some. Among about 76,000 clones listed, around 85% were seen once. The sequenced sample consisted of peripheral blood. These receptors all come from a man aged 50 to 59 with COVID-19, enrolled during active disease.

In its sample, this clone was seen a few times. V gene TRBV24-1 combines with J gene TRBJ1-5; 7 nucleotides match TRBD1. Trimming removed 3 bases from V and 5 bases from J; junction bases left unmatched: 9. The CDR3 contains 16 residues. From germline, CDR1 is KGHDR and CDR2 SFDVKD. The CDR3 region is CATSDTQGHVDQPQHF. The DNA of the CDR3 is TGTGCCACCAGTGATACACAGGGGCACGTGGATCAGCCCCAGCATTTT.

The chain uses TRBV18 and TRBJ2-2, with D hard to call. V lost 1 base to trimming and J lost 0 bases, with 3 bases between them. CDR3 length equals 14 residues. Germline V gives CDR1 KGHSH, CDR2 LQKENI. The CDR3 DNA is TGTGCCAGCTCACCACGAGCGAACACCGGGGAGCTGTTTTTT. This translates into CASSPRANTGELFF.

The chain has TRBV5-1 and TRBJ1-2, with 7 positions matching TRBD1. Per germline, CDR1 SGHRS and CDR2 YFSETQ. Trimming at V came to 0 bases and at J to 6 bases, leaving 5 bases not matched to a gene. The CDR3 covers 14 residues. CDR3 sequence: CASSLEGQDDGYTF. CDR3 in DNA: TGCGCCAGCAGCTTGGAAGGACAGGACGATGGCTACACCTTC. Variable domain in full (rest from reference TRBV5-1 and TRBJ1-2): KAGVTQTPRYLIKTRGQQVTLSCSPISGHRSVSWYQQTPGQGLQFLFEYFSETQRNKGNFPGRFSGRQFSNSRSEMNVSTLELGDSALYLCASSLEGQDDGYTFGSGTRLTVV.

The chain recombines TRBV6-5 with TRBJ1-5; D not certain. This CDR3 contains 13 residues. With 11 bases removed from V and 0 bases from J, the gap between germline ends came to 11 bases. From germline, CDR1 is MNHEY and CDR2 SVGAGI. The CDR3 reads CAGRENSNQPQHF. The CDR3 coding sequence is TGTGCCGGACGGGAGAATAGCAATCAGCCCCAGCATTTT.

V is TRBV6-1 and J is TRBJ2-7; D ambiguous. Deletions cut 1 base from V and 0 bases from J, with 10 bases between. This CDR3 has 15 residues. In germline, CDR1 is MNHNS, CDR2 SASEGT. The DNA of the CDR3 is TGTGCCAGCAGTGAAGAAGCCCGGTCCTCCTACGAGCAGTACTTC. It is translated as CASSEEARSSYEQYF.

The V gene is TRBV6-4, the J gene TRBJ2-1, with 10 nucleotides matching TRBD1. J gave up 6 bases and V 5 bases, and 7 bases lay outside the gene matches. The CDR3 totals 15 residues. CDR1 is MRHNA, CDR2 SNTAGT, per germline. The CDR3 DNA sequence: TGTGCCAGCAGTTCCGGGACAGGGGTGGCCAATGAGCAGTTCTTC. This gives the protein CASSSGTGVANEQFF.

This clone was observed a single time. V and J are TRBV6-2 or TRBV6-3 and TRBJ2-4; 14 bases line up with TRBD2. Germline CDR1 and CDR2: MNHEY and SVGEGT. V dropped 5 bases and J dropped 10; count of bases not matched to a gene: 4. This CDR3 has 14 residues. The CDR3 DNA is TGTGCCAGCAGTATCGGGACTAGCGGGAGAATTCAGTACTTC. Protein product: CASSIGTSGRIQYF.

This sequence joins TRBV19 and TRBJ2-1, with 7 nucleotides matching TRBD1. V lost 5 bases to trimming and J lost 2 bases; unmatched junction nucleotides: 6. The germline V gene encodes CDR1 LNHDA and CDR2 SQIVND (reference sequence). The CDR3 sequence is 15 residues long. CDR3 sequence: CASSQDRTAYNEQFF. The CDR3 nucleotides read TGTGCCAGTAGTCAGGACAGGACCGCCTACAATGAGCAGTTCTTC.

The V and J genes are TRBV28 and TRBJ1-1, with 11 bases lining up with TRBD1. Germline loops: CDR1 MDHEN, CDR2 SYDVKM. The CDR3 length is 18 residues. J lost 0 bases, V lost 5 bases, and 11 bases had no gene match. The CDR3 here is CASSIPHGQGAMNTEAFF. CDR3 DNA: TGTGCCAGCAGTATCCCCCACGGACAGGGGGCAATGAACACTGAAGCTTTCTTT.

The gene calls are TRBV19 and TRBJ1-5, with TRBD1 matching over 8 bases. V lost 2 bases to trimming and J lost 1 base; unmatched junction nucleotides: 1. CDR3 size: 15 residues. Germline-derived CDR1 and CDR2 are LNHDA and SQIVND (reference sequence). The CDR3 DNA follows: TGTGCCAGTAGTATAAGGACAGGGAGCAATCAGCCCCAGCATTTT. The encoded protein is CASSIRTGSNQPQHF. The complete variable domain, with remaining parts taken from reference TRBV19 and TRBJ1-5, reads DGGITQSPKYLFRKEGQNVTLSCEQNLNHDAMYWYRQDPGQGLRLIYYSQIVNDFQKGDIAEGYSVSREKKESFPLTVTSAQKNPTAFYLCASSIRTGSNQPQHFGDGTRLSIL.

The chain employs TRBV5-6 and TRBJ1-5; D gene uncertain. CDR1 and CDR2 from the germline V gene are SGHDT and YYEEEE. The CDR3 spans 15 residues. The germline V and J ends were trimmed by 2 bases and 2 bases, with 11 bases remaining between them. CDR3 in DNA: TGTGCCAGCAGCTTTTCCGGGGTTGGCAATCAGCCCCAGCATTTT. Its translation is CASSFSGVGNQPQHF.

This chain joins TRBV6-5 and TRBJ2-7; possible D gene TRBD1, 5 bases. There are 13 residues in the CDR3. Deletions cut 6 bases from V and 3 bases from J, with 12 bases between. Looked up from germline, CDR1 is MNHEY and CDR2 is SVGAGI. The CDR3, as DNA: TGTGCCAGCAGGAGGACAACCAACTACGAGCAGTACTTC. Its translation is CASRRTTNYEQYF.

The chain links TRBV3-1 (or the pseudogene TRBV3-2) to TRBJ2-7; D possibly corresponds to TRBD2 (6 bases). The CDR3 consists of 13 residues. In germline, CDR1 is LGHDT, CDR2 YNNKEL (reference sequence). Trimming cost V 0 bases and J 8 bases, with 11 bases left between them. CDR3 in DNA: TGTGCCAGCAGCCAAGATCGGGAGCAAAAGCAGTACTTC. Translation gives CASSQDREQKQYF.

The rearrangement joins TRBV5-5 to TRBJ1-5; D is ambiguous. Germline V CDR1 and CDR2: SGHKS, YYEKEE (reference sequence). This CDR3 spans 14 amino acids. Trimming stripped 0 bases from V and 4 bases from J, with 8 bases between. CDR3: CASSLGPSNQPQHF. CDR3 coding DNA: TGTGCCAGCAGCTTGGGGCCGTCGAATCAGCCCCAGCATTTT.

This chain connects TRBV29-1 to TRBJ2-1, with 12 bases that match TRBD2. The CDR3 loop spans 14 amino acids. In germline, CDR1 is SQVTM, CDR2 ANQGSEA. Trimming took 2 bases from V and 12 from J; bases not matched to a gene: 8. CDR3 DNA sequence: TGCAGCGTTGAATCGACTAGCGGGAGTCTCGGGCAGTTCTTC. This gives the protein CSVESTSGSLGQFF.

This clone was observed once. The chain links TRBV7-2 to TRBJ1-4, with TRBD1 identical over 7 bases. The CDR3 has 15 residues. With V trimmed by 1 base and J by 8 bases, 7 bases remained unmatched. CDR1 is SGHTA, CDR2 FQGNSA, per germline. The CDR3 loop is CASSLVGDRGEKLFF. The DNA for the CDR3 is TGTGCCAGCAGCTTAGTGGGGGACAGAGGCGAAAAACTGTTTTTT.

The chain links TRBV30 to TRBJ1-1; tentatively, D is TRBD1 (5 bases). The CDR3 has 12 residues. Per the germline V gene, CDR1 is GTSNPN and CDR2 is SVGIG (reference sequence). The ends were cut back, 0 bases at V and 10 bases at J, with 12 bases in the middle. CDR3 bases: TGTGCCTGGAGTGTGCAGGGAAGGACAGCTTTCTTT. It encodes CAWSVQGRTAFF.

The genes are TRBV2 and TRBJ2-1; 8 bases line up with TRBD2. V was clipped by 3 bases and J by 8 bases; unmatched bases: 9. CDR1 is SNHLY and CDR2 is FYNNEI in the germline V gene. This CDR3 is 15 amino acids long. The CDR3: CASSEASGLVDEQFF. CDR3 DNA sequence: TGTGCCAGCAGTGAGGCCTCGGGACTAGTCGATGAGCAGTTCTTC.

V is TRBV6-2 or TRBV6-3 and J is TRBJ2-1; unclear D gene. The CDR3 covers 14 residues. V gave up 4 bases and J gave up 4 bases, with 11 bases separating them. Per the germline V gene, CDR1 is MNHEY and CDR2 is SVGEGT. The CDR3 bases are TGTGCCAGCAGTTCGGATCTAGAATACAATGAGCAGTTCTTC. Its protein product is CASSSDLEYNEQFF.

V and J are TRBV6-5 and TRBJ2-1; TRBD2 matches 8 bases. The germline CDR1 and CDR2 sequences are MNHEY and SVGAGI. The CDR3 runs 14 residues. The junction had 7 bases not matched to a gene; V was cut back by 10 bases and J by 2 bases. This chain's CDR3 is CATGRREAYNEQFF. The CDR3 DNA sequence: TGTGCCACGGGACGGCGGGAGGCCTACAATGAGCAGTTCTTC.

The V call is TRBV18, the J call TRBJ1-6; 7 bases agree with TRBD1. The CDR3 sequence is 14 residues long. With 6 bases clipped from V and 7 bases from J, the junction kept 6 bases outside the gene matches. The germline gives CDR1 KGHSH, CDR2 LQKENI. The chain's CDR3 is CASSLDRVNSPLHF. CDR3 nucleotide sequence: TGTGCCAGCTCGCTTGACAGGGTGAATTCACCCCTCCACTTT.

The chain is built from TRBV7-8 and TRBJ1-4; D unresolved. The V gene's germline CDR1 is SGHVS and CDR2 FQNEAQ. With 1 base removed from V and 4 bases from J, the gap between germline ends came to 13 bases. This CDR3 is built from 16 residues. CDR3 bases: TGTGCCAGCAGCTTAGATGGACTAAGGATTAATGAAAAACTGTTTTTT. This sequence encodes CASSLDGLRINEKLFF.

V is TRBV9 and J is TRBJ2-7, with a tentative D call TRBD2 (7 bases). In germline, CDR1 is SGDLS, CDR2 YYNGEE. The CDR3 contains 18 residues. Trimming removed 0 bases at V and 2 bases at J, with 21 bases between. CDR3 in amino acids: CASSVGGLAGVTTYEQYF. The CDR3 DNA reads TGTGCCAGCAGCGTAGGGGGGCTGGCGGGAGTAACAACCTACGAGCAGTACTTC.

The chain uses TRBV7-6 and TRBJ1-3, with a tentative D call TRBD1 (6 bases). The V end was cut by 5 bases, the J end by 0 bases, with 14 bases between. Germline CDR1 SGHVS, CDR2 FNYEAQ. This CDR3 is built from 16 residues. The CDR3 bases are TGTGCCAGCAGCCCCCAGGGACAAATCTCTGGAAACACCATATATTTT. Translating it yields CASSPQGQISGNTIYF.

This clone came up once. The chain links TRBV5-6 to TRBJ1-1; D unclear. Trimming pared 0 bases from V and 0 bases from J, leaving 12 bases between. The CDR3 covers 16 residues. Per germline, CDR1 SGHDT and CDR2 YYEEEE. The CDR3 DNA reads as TGTGCCAGCAGCTTGGGAGGGATGAGGATGAACACTGAAGCTTTCTTT. Its translation: CASSLGGMRMNTEAFF. Drawing the rest from reference TRBV5-6 and TRBJ1-1, the complete variable domain is DAGVTQSPTHLIKTRGQQVTLRCSPKSGHDTVSWYQQALGQGPQFIFQYYEEEERQRGNFPDRFSGHQFPNYSSELNVNALLLGDSALYLCASSLGGMRMNTEAFFGQGTRLTVV.

This clone has only one observation. The V call is TRBV5-5, the J call TRBJ2-7; 7 nucleotides agree with TRBD1. The CDR3 runs to 13 residues. Germline V CDR1 and CDR2: SGHKS, YYEKEE (reference sequence). The ends lost 1 base at V and 7 bases at J; junction bases unmatched: 5. The CDR3 DNA reads TGTGCCAGCAGCTTGACAGGGGTCGGAGAGCAGTACTTC. This translates into CASSLTGVGEQYF. The full variable domain, with the rest looked up from reference TRBV5-5 and TRBJ2-7, is DAGVTQSPTHLIKTRGQQVTLRCSPISGHKSVSWYQQVLGQGPQFIFQYYEKEERGRGNFPDRFSARQFPNYSSELNVNALLLGDSALYLCASSLTGVGEQYFGPGTRLTVT.

This clone appeared a single time. The V and J genes are TRBV5-6 and TRBJ2-7; 9 nucleotides match TRBD2. Trimming cost V 0 bases and J 6 bases; bases outside gene matches: 13. The CDR3 has 17 residues. Germline CDR1 SGHDT, CDR2 YYEEEE. The chain's CDR3 is CASSLVRRSGRSSEQYF. The CDR3 coding sequence is TGTGCCAGCAGCTTGGTTCGGAGAAGCGGGAGGTCGTCCGAGCAGTACTTC.